This T cell receptor (beta chain) was profiled in a study of OX40 agonist ivuxolimab in advanced cancers. This clone was counted a single time. Sequenced by immunoSEQ multiplex PCR; TCRdb stores in-frame clones only, minus some. The sample has roughly 64,000 clones, 87% seen once. The clonotype was recovered from an adult with an advanced solid tumor such as melanoma, head and neck, liver or kidney cancer. The sequencing here drew on CD4+ or CD8+ T cells sorted from blood, taken in a trial of the OX40 agonist ivuxolimab.

The CDR3 sequence: CASRDDRASNYGYTF. The CDR3 region has the DNA TGTGCCAGCAGAGACGACAGGGCCTCTAACTATGGCTACACCTTC. The chain couples TRBV9 to TRBJ1-2, with 7 bases identical to TRBD1. The CDR3 consists of 15 residues. J gave up 0 bases and V 5 bases, and 7 bases lay outside the gene matches. CDR1 SGDLS and CDR2 YYNGEE come from the germline V gene.